The rows below give T cell receptor beta chains drawn from one sample of a study of blood T cell repertoires in COVID-19. Clones were read by immunoSEQ multiplex PCR, and TCRdb kept only the in-frame ones, dropping some. The sample records about 24,000 clones, around 86% being singletons. Sequencing input: peripheral blood. All receptors derive from a woman between 70 and 85 years old with active COVID-19. Both conserved end residues are part of each CDR3. The D gene is left open where the match is weak. Clone size, where shown, is once, few, many, or a class for clones that have expanded.

>TRBD1|TRBJ2-7|.|TRBV6-5
CASSYSRQGYEQYF
TGTGCCAGCAGTTACTCGAGACAGGGTTACGAGCAGTACTTC
>TRBD1|TRBJ2-7|.|TRBV5-1
CASSSLGQAYEQYF
TGCGCCAGCAGCTCCCTGGGACAGGCCTACGAGCAGTACTTC
>.|TRBJ2-7|.|TRBV30
CAWSLSVYEQYF
TGTGCCTGGAGCCTGTCGGTCTACGAGCAGTACTTC
>.|TRBJ2-1|.|TRBV3-1/TRBV3-2
CASSQGQGGYNEQFF
TGTGCCAGCAGCCAAGGGCAGGGGGGATACAATGAGCAGTTCTTC
>.|TRBJ2-7|.|TRBV5-1
CASSLQGYEQYF
TGCGCCAGCAGCTTACAGGGCTACGAGCAGTACTTC
>TRBD2|TRBJ2-5|.|TRBV19
CASSHTSGGEYGETQYF
TGTGCCAGTAGTCATACTAGCGGGGGAGAGTACGGAGAGACCCAGTACTTC
>.|TRBJ2-2|.|TRBV19
CASSTQGHTGELFF
TGTGCCAGTAGTACGCAGGGGCACACCGGGGAGCTGTTTTTT
>.|TRBJ2-3|.|TRBV7-2
CASSLAPSDTDTQYF
TGTGCCAGCAGCTTAGCGCCTAGCGACACAGATACGCAGTATTTT
>TRBD2|TRBJ2-1|.|TRBV5-1
CASSLALAGYNEQFF
TGCGCCAGCAGCTTGGCCCTAGCGGGTTACAATGAGCAGTTCTTC
>TRBD2|TRBJ2-7|.|TRBV5-5
CASSGQGAGVRYEQYF
TGTGCCAGCAGCGGTCAGGGAGCGGGGGTTCGCTACGAGCAGTACTTC
>.|TRBJ2-5|.|TRBV7-8
CASSLGARGAGETQYF
TGTGCCAGCAGCTTAGGGGCTCGGGGGGCCGGCGAGACCCAGTACTTC
>TRBD1|TRBJ2-5|once|TRBV7-3
CASSWGQGETQYF
TGTGCCAGCAGCTGGGGACAGGGAGAGACCCAGTACTTC
>.|TRBJ1-1|once|TRBV3-1/TRBV3-2
CASSHLVGAEAFF
TGTGCCAGCAGCCATTTGGTGGGCGCTGAAGCTTTCTTT
>.|TRBJ2-2|.|TRBV9
CASSETGAYRTGELFF
TGTGCCAGCAGCGAGACAGGAGCATATCGAACCGGGGAGCTGTTTTTT
>.|TRBJ2-3|once|TRBV2
CASSVSDTQYF
TGTGCCAGCAGTGTATCGGATACGCAGTATTTT
>.|TRBJ1-5|.|TRBV3-1/TRBV3-2
CASSRKGDIAANSNQPQHF
TGTGCCAGCAGCCGGAAAGGGGACATCGCTGCCAATAGCAATCAGCCCCAGCATTTT
>.|TRBJ2-1|.|TRBV19
CASSIFRGAENEQFF
TGTGCCAGTAGTATATTCCGGGGGGCCGAAAATGAGCAGTTCTTC
>TRBD2|TRBJ2-1|.|TRBV5-4
CASSLPLAGTYNEQFF
TGTGCCAGCAGCCTACCACTAGCGGGGACCTACAATGAGCAGTTCTTC
>TRBD2|TRBJ2-1|.|TRBV7-6
CASSLGTSGGYNEQFF
TGTGCCAGCAGCTTAGGGACTAGCGGGGGCTACAATGAGCAGTTCTTC
>.|TRBJ1-4|.|TRBV2
CASKRLLEGEKLFF
TGTGCCAGCAAGAGACTCCTCGAGGGTGAAAAACTGTTTTTT
>TRBD1|TRBJ1-2|medium-sized|TRBV4-1
CASSHYSGTGGDGYTF
TGCGCCAGCAGCCATTATTCCGGGACAGGGGGCGATGGCTACACCTTC
>TRBD2|TRBJ2-3|.|TRBV7-3
CASGTSGGASSDTQYF
TGTGCCAGCGGGACTAGCGGGGGGGCGTCGTCGGATACGCAGTATTTT
>TRBD1|TRBJ2-5|.|TRBV28
CASSPTGQGQETQYF
TGTGCCAGCAGCCCCACCGGACAGGGTCAAGAGACCCAGTACTTC
>TRBD2|TRBJ2-7|.|TRBV7-2
CASSSSGGFYEQYF
TGTGCCAGCAGCAGTAGCGGGGGGTTCTACGAGCAGTACTTC
>.|TRBJ2-7|few|TRBV6-5
CASSYSITSGSYEQYF
TGTGCCAGCAGTTACTCGATTACCTCCGGGAGCTACGAGCAGTACTTC
>.|TRBJ2-1|.|TRBV5-1
CASSLGDSGPRKNEQFF
TGCGCCAGCAGCTTGGGGGACTCTGGGCCTAGGAAGAATGAGCAGTTCTTC
>TRBD1|TRBJ2-6|.|TRBV18
CASSSRTGSLSGANVLTF
TGTGCCAGCTCATCTAGGACAGGGAGCCTCTCTGGGGCCAACGTCCTGACTTTC
>TRBD2|TRBJ2-7|.|TRBV19
CASSIVGGASEQYF
TGTGCCAGTAGTATCGTCGGGGGGGCCTCCGAGCAGTACTTC
>TRBD2|TRBJ2-2|.|TRBV5-1
CASSLPGGANTGELFF
TGCGCCAGCAGCCTCCCGGGGGGAGCGAACACCGGGGAGCTGTTTTTT
>TRBD2|TRBJ2-3|.|TRBV2
CASSLLAAGTDTQYF
TGTGCCAGCAGTCTACTAGCGGCCGGCACAGATACGCAGTATTTT
>.|TRBJ2-3|.|TRBV28
CASSFSGADTQYF
TGTGCCAGCAGTTTTTCAGGGGCAGATACGCAGTATTTT
>.|TRBJ2-3|few|TRBV21-1
CASSKTRGPPTDTQYF
TGTGCCAGCAGCAAAACGCGGGGGCCTCCCACAGATACGCAGTATTTT
>.|TRBJ1-4|few|TRBV7-9
CASSFTGTLDEKLFF
TGTGCCAGCAGCTTCACCGGGACTCTCGATGAAAAACTGTTTTTT
>TRBD2|TRBJ2-7|few|TRBV5-6
CASSPWSGGADEQYF
TGTGCCAGCAGCCCATGGAGCGGGGGGGCCGACGAGCAGTACTTC
>.|TRBJ1-2|.|TRBV27
CASSLFEGYGYTF
TGTGCCAGCAGTTTATTTGAGGGCTATGGCTACACCTTC
>.|TRBJ2-1|.|TRBV7-9
CASSLTSEQFF
TGTGCCAGCAGCTTAACGAGTGAGCAGTTCTTC
>TRBD2|TRBJ2-3|.|TRBV4-2
CASGGAGGPSPQYF
TGTGCCAGCGGCGGGGCGGGGGGGCCGAGCCCGCAGTATTTT
>.|TRBJ1-2|.|TRBV6-6
CASSPRRGGQKDYGYTF
TGTGCCAGCAGTCCCCGGAGGGGGGGGCAGAAAGACTATGGCTACACCTTC